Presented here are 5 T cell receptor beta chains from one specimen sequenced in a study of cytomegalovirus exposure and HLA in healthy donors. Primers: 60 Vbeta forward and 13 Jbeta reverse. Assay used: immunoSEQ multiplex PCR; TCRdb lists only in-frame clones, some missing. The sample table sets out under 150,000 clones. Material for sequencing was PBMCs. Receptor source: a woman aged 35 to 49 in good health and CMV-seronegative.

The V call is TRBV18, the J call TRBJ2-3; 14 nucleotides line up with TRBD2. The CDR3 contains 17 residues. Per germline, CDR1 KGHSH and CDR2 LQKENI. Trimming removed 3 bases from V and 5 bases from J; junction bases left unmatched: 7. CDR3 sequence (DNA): TGTGCCAGCTCACCTCTGGGACTAGCGGGGGCCGTAGATACGCAGTATTTT. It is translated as CASSPLGLAGAVDTQYF.

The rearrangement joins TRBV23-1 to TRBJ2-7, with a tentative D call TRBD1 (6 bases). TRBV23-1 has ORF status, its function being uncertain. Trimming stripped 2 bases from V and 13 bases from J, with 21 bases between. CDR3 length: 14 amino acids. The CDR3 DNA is TGCGCCAGCAGTCAACCCCGGACAGACGACCTTTTTTACGTC. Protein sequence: CASSQPRTDDLFYV.

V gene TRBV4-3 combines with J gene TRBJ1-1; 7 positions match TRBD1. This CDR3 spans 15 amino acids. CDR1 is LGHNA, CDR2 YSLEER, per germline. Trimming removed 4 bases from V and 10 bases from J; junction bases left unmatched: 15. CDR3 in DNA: TGCGCCAGCAGCCTTTTCTCGGAGGGGGCAACCCCAGCTTTCTTT. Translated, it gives CASSLFSEGATPAFF.

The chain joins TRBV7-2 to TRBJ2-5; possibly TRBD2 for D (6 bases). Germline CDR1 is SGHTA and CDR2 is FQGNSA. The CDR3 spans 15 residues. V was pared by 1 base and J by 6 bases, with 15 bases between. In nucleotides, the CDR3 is TGTGCCAGCAGCTTAGAGGGGTGGAGGGTCAAGACCCAGTACTTC. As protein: CASSLEGWRVKTQYF.

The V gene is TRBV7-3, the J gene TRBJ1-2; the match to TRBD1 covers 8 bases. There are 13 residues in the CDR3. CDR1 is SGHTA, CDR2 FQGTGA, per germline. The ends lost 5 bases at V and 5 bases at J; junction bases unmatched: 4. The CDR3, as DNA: TGTGCCAGCAGCCAACAGGGGGGATATGGCTACACCTTC. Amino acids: CASSQQGGYGYTF. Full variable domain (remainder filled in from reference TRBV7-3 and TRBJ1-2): GAGVSQTPSNKVTEKGKYVELRCDPISGHTALYWYRQSLGQGPEFLIYFQGTGAADDSGLPNDRFFAVRPEGSVSTLKIQRTERGDSAVYLCASSQQGGYGYTFGSGTRLTVV.